This T cell receptor beta chain was sequenced in a study of shared clonotypes between healthy human individuals. This clone was observed a single time. Germline V gene data show CDR1 as MNHNS and CDR2 as SASEGT. V trimming: 3 bases; J trimming: 4 bases; junction bases outside the gene matches: 3. The CDR3 extends over 15 amino acids. Source study methods: ImmunoSEQ sequences covered only the junction and lacked quality scores; filtering therefore differed. TCRdb keeps only in-frame clones here, not all; method: immunoSEQ multiplex PCR. V, J and clone size were drawn from that table, and D and trimming were deduced from the DNA. In the table there are 2 million or so clones, about 95% of which are singletons.

This receptor was taken from a man aged 18-30 years in good health. V gene TRBV6-1 combines with J gene TRBJ2-1; TRBD1 aligns across 10 bases. The specimen sequenced was naive CD4+ T cells sorted from blood. Subset described: CD45RA+ positively selected. The CDR3 nucleotides are TGTGCCAGCAGTGAGGGACAGGGGAGATACAATGAGCAGTTCTTC. Its protein is CASSEGQGRYNEQFF.